These T cell receptor beta chains were read from a single sample in a study of cytotoxic CD8 clonotypes in ibrutinib-treated CLL. This table comes from immunoSEQ multiplex PCR, and its TCRdb copy is limited to in-frame clones, with some not included. The repertoire includes about 130,000 clones, around 80% of them detected once, and about 3.3% sits in the top ten. Sequencing was performed on PBMCs, taken after 24 months of ibrutinib treatment. The receptors come from a human donor with chronic lymphocytic leukemia. Each CDR3 is given with its conserved first and last residue. The D gene is left open where the match is weak. The size of a clone is reported for some rows only, either as once, few or many, or as a class for expanded clones.

size,D,V,J,CDR3,DNA
few,TRBD1,TRBV19,TRBJ2-1,CASSHRGSYNEQFF,TGTGCCAGTAGCCACAGGGGGTCCTACAATGAGCAGTTCTTC
.,TRBD1,TRBV5-4,TRBJ1-1,CASSLVDRGLREAFF,TGTGCCAGCAGCTTGGTTGACAGGGGACTCCGGGAAGCTTTCTTT
.,.,TRBV9,TRBJ2-1,CASSEPRGAYNEQFF,TGTGCCAGCAGCGAGCCCAGGGGGGCCTACAATGAGCAGTTCTTC
.,.,TRBV10-3,TRBJ2-7,CAISTGQLMDYEQYF,TGTGCCATCAGCACCGGACAGCTGATGGATTACGAGCAGTACTTC
.,.,TRBV5-6,TRBJ1-3,CASSTPQGSGNTIYF,TGTGCCAGCAGCACCCCCCAGGGCTCTGGAAACACCATATATTTT
once,.,TRBV29-1,TRBJ2-7,CSVFDRYSYEQYF,TGCAGCGTTTTTGACCGCTATTCCTACGAGCAGTACTTC
.,TRBD1,TRBV6-5,TRBJ2-7,CASSRDRGRSEQYF,TGTGCCAGCAGCCGGGACAGGGGGCGGTCCGAGCAGTACTTC
.,.,TRBV30,TRBJ1-3,CAWSIGQATSGNTIYF,TGTGCCTGGAGTATAGGGCAGGCAACCTCTGGAAACACCATATATTTT
.,TRBD2,TRBV7-8,TRBJ2-7,CASSPRRGGSYEQYF,TGTGCCAGCAGCCCTCGTCGGGGGGGCTCCTACGAGCAGTACTTC
once,.,TRBV19,TRBJ1-1,CASSFGNLNTEAFF,TGTGCCAGTAGTTTCGGTAATCTGAACACTGAAGCTTTCTTT
.,.,TRBV10-3,TRBJ2-6,CAISEFPGITISGANVLTF,TGTGCCATCAGTGAGTTTCCCGGGATTACCATCTCTGGGGCCAACGTCCTGACTTTC
.,TRBD1,TRBV5-1,TRBJ2-7,CASSTGQGANF,TGCGCCAGCAGCACAGGACAGGGGGCGAACTTC
.,.,TRBV29-1,TRBJ1-1,CSARRDAGGNTEAFF,TGCAGCGCCAGACGGGACGCGGGGGGGAACACTGAAGCTTTCTTT
.,.,TRBV14,TRBJ2-2,CASSQDRRPSDTGELFF,TGTGCCAGCAGCCAAGATAGGCGACCCTCCGACACCGGGGAGCTGTTTTTT
.,.,TRBV27,TRBJ2-1,CASRAGNLDEQFF,TGTGCCAGCAGGGCGGGGAACTTGGATGAGCAGTTCTTC
.,.,TRBV7-6,TRBJ2-5,CASSARWQETQYF,TGTGCCAGCTCCGCGAGGTGGCAAGAGACCCAGTACTTC
.,TRBD2,TRBV4-2,TRBJ2-3,CASSLELTSGHTDTQYF,TGTGCCAGCAGCCTCGAACTGACTAGCGGGCACACAGATACGCAGTATTTT
.,TRBD1,TRBV19,TRBJ2-7,CASSIRGTERPYF,TGTGCCAGTAGTATACGAGGGACAGAACGTCCGTACTTC
few,.,TRBV5-4,TRBJ1-1,CASTRRGEAFF,TGTGCCAGCACCCGGAGGGGTGAAGCTTTCTTT
.,TRBD1,TRBV7-9,TRBJ2-5,CASSFLDRAETQYF,TGTGCCAGCAGCTTTCTGGACAGGGCGGAGACCCAGTACTTC
.,TRBD1,TRBV6-1,TRBJ1-1,CASSERGRTEAFF,TGTGCCAGCAGTGAAAGGGGGCGCACTGAAGCTTTCTTT
.,.,TRBV6-6,TRBJ2-5,CASSDASGRETQYF,TGTGCCAGCAGCGACGCCTCGGGGAGGGAGACCCAGTACTTC
.,TRBD1,TRBV5-6,TRBJ1-1,CASSRDRTNTEAFF,TGTGCCAGCAGCCGGGACAGGACGAACACTGAAGCTTTCTTT